The clone carrying this T cell receptor (beta chain) was seen more than once but under ten times. Its matching antigen is unknown. TCRdb recomputed calls from the reads with MiXCR, one row per CDR3 protein. The data show 150,000 to 200,000 distinct CDR3 sequences, with approximately 19% seen just once and around 3.1% held by the top ten. Trimming cost V 6 bases and J 5 bases, with 16 bases left between them. This CDR3 has 14 amino acids. CDR1 and CDR2 (germline): MDHEN, SYDVKM. The data derive from a study of T cell repertoires in cytomegalovirus infection. Study-level information: Indicated by public TCR beta signatures were CMV infection and matching HLA type. General study results and limits: The ex vivo response was dominated by HLA-C-restricted CMV-specific TCR beta clonotypes. Cumulated frequencies of public TCR beta families served to identify carriers of CMV plus the relevant HLA.

The sequence was collected from a human donor in good health (CMV status not recorded). Some clones in this sample may be carry-over from other donors' samples. The rearrangement uses TRBV28 and TRBJ1-1; perhaps TRBD1 as D (5 bases). The sample comprised PBMCs. This CDR3 reads CASRGVGVKTEAFF. The CDR3 DNA reads TGTGCCAGCAGAGGAGTAGGGGTAAAGACTGAAGCTTTCTTT.